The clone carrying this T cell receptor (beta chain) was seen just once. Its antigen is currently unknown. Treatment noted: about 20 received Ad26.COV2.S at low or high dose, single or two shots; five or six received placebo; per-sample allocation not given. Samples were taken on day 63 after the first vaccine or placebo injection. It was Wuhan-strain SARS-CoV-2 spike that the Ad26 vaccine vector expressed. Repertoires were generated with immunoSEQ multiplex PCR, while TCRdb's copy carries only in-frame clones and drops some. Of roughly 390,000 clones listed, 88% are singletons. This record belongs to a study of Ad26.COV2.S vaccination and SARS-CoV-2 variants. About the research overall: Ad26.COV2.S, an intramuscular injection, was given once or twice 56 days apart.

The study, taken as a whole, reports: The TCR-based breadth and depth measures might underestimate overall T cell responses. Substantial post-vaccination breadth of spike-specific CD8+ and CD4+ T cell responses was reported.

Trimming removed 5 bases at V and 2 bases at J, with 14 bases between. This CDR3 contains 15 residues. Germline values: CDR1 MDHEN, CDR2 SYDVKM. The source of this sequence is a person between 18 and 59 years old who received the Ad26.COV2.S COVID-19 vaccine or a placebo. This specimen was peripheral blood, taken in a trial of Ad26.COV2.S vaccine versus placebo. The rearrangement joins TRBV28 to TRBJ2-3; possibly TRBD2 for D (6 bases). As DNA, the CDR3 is TGTGCCAGCAGTGAGGCGGGGAAAAACACAGATACGCAGTATTTT. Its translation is CASSEAGKNTDTQYF.